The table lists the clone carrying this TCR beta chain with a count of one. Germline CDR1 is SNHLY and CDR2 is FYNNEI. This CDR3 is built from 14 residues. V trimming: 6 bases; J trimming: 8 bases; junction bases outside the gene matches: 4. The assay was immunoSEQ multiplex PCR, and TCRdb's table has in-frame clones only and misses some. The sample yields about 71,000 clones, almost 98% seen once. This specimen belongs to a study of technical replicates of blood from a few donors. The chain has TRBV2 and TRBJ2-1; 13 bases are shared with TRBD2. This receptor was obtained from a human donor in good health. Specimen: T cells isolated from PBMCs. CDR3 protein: CASRGTSGNYEQFF. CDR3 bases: TGTGCCAGCAGGGGGACTAGCGGGAACTATGAGCAGTTCTTC.